This T cell receptor (beta chain) came from a study of control samples from healthy donors and cancer patients. This CDR3 is built from 18 residues. CDR1 is MGHRA, CDR2 YSYEKL, per germline. V shed 0 bases and J shed 0 bases, with 15 bases lying between them. Sequenced by immunoSEQ multiplex PCR; TCRdb stores in-frame clones only, minus some. The sample lists under 200,000 clones, 93% occurring once. Material: blood. The chain employs TRBV4-1 and TRBJ1-5; possible D gene TRBD1, 6 bases. This TCR was recovered from a woman in her fifties or sixties in good health. For the CDR3, the DNA is TGCGCCAGCAGCCAAGATGTTGGGGGGGCGTATAGCAATCAGCCCCAGCATTTT. Its protein product is CASSQDVGGAYSNQPQHF.